This TCR beta chain stems from a study of siplizumab effects on memory and regulatory T cells (dated by TCRdb to the late 2010s). With regard to the full study: The effect of the anti-CD2 antibody siplizumab on alloreactive T-cell subsets was examined in allogeneic mixed lymphocyte reactions constructed from human PBMCs.

The count of this clone is one. It has no known antigen specificity. No clone much larger than this one lies a single base away; base qualities are absent. Sorted unstimulated T cells, along with proliferating T cells recovered from mixed lymphocyte reactions, underwent TCRbeta CDR3 sequencing. Fresh whole blood from ten to eleven HLA-typed healthy donors served as the source for isolating PBMCs. Overall study outcomes, separate from this receptor: Whether proliferating Tregs from siplizumab cultures actually had suppressive function was not functionally confirmed. Because sequences at frequencies below about 10^-5 were poorly captured, only a minor fraction of alloreactive clones could be mapped back to unstimulated subsets. About 75-96% of proliferating CD4+ or CD8+ clones could not be given a naive or memory phenotype. Unstimulated naive T cells appeared to be more diverse than memory T cells, and naive cells seemed to make a substantial contribution to the alloresponse. The cumulative frequency of alloreactive sequences traceable to unstimulated CD4+ memory T cells was significantly reduced by siplizumab. Among mappable alloreactive CD4+ clones, an average Treg-derived fraction of over 60% was observed with siplizumab, compared with approximately 30% in control reactions.

The library was generated by the immunoSEQ multiplex PCR assay. Each sample had some 10^5 TCR templates assayed by the deep sequencing platform. Genomic DNA extracted from sorted T cells was the material used for TCRbeta CDR3 sequencing. The study's processing was this. The R programming language was used for clonal analysis of the TCRbeta CDR3 data. Unstimulated samples were compared with post-reaction CFSE-low samples to define alloreactive CD4+ and CD8+ clones. Alloreactive CD4+ clones were assigned to regulatory or non-regulatory origin by matching sequences to sorted unstimulated Treg and non-Treg repertoires. The immuneACCESS repertoire file appears here via TCRdb, limited to in-frame rearrangements. These files lack a portion of the clones; in checked studies, under half of the deficit traces to unresolved V genes, and the cause of the others is not known. V, J and clone size were drawn from that table, and D and trimming were deduced from the DNA. Present in this sample are around 82,000 clones, 93% of which were seen just once. The top ten clonotypes cover 5% of the sample.

The CDR3 runs 16 amino acids, cysteine and phenylalanine included. Left in the record is the CDR3 DNA by itself, 48 bases read in frame from the first base. CDR1 SGHAT and CDR2 FQNNGV were looked up in the germline V gene. V loses 0 bases of germline sequence and J loses 5 bases, and the interval between the two ends is 15 bases. The source material was CD8+ T cells sorted from blood. The sequence links TRBV11-2 to TRBJ2-3, with a tentative D gene TRBD1 over 6 matching bases. This receptor was taken from a human donor in good health. CDR3 reads: CASSLDYGGLGDTQYF. The nucleotides read TGTGCCAGCAGCTTAGATTATGGGGGCTTAGGAGATACGCAGTATTTT.